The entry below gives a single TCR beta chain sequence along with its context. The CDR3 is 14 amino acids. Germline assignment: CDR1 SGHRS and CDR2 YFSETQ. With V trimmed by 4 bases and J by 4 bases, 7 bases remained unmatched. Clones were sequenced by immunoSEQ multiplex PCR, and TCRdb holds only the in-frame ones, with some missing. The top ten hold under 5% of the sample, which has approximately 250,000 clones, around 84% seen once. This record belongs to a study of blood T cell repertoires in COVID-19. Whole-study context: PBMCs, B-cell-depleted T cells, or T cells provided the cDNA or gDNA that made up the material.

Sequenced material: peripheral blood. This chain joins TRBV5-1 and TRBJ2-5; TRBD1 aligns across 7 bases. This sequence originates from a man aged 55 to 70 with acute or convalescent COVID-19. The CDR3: CASSGTTGPETQYF. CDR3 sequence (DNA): TGCGCCAGCAGCGGAACGACAGGGCCAGAGACCCAGTACTTC.